This TCR beta chain is from a study of OX40 agonist ivuxolimab in advanced cancers. A single count supports this clone. With 0 bases removed from V and 1 base from J, the gap between germline ends came to 10 bases. The germline V gene encodes CDR1 SGHRS and CDR2 YFSETQ. CDR3 size: 15 residues. Using immunoSEQ multiplex PCR, the repertoire was profiled, and TCRdb retains in-frame clones only, with some absent. This sample has more than 90,000 clones, with under 85% found just once. This TCR was recovered from an adult with an advanced solid tumor such as melanoma, head and neck, liver or kidney cancer. This chain connects TRBV5-1 to TRBJ1-1, with D perhaps matching TRBD1 (5 bases). The sequencing used CD4+ or CD8+ T cells sorted from blood, collected in a trial of the OX40 agonist ivuxolimab. The chain's CDR3 is CASSLERGTNTEAFF. Here the CDR3 DNA reads TGCGCCAGCAGCTTGGAGCGGGGGACGAACACTGAAGCTTTCTTT.